The 8 T cell receptor beta chains below all came from one sample that was sequenced in a study of T-cell reconstitution after alpha-beta-depleted transplantation in children. The TCRbeta library incorporated unique molecular identifiers. TCRdb recomputed calls from the PCR reads with MiXCR, one row per CDR3 protein. This table holds approximately 980,000 distinct CDR3 sequences, roughly 29% found once. Sequencing was performed on PBMCs, mostly from graft donor cells, taken 360 days after TCRalphabeta/CD19-depleted stem cell transplant. The receptor source for this set is a boy less than two years old who had a stem cell transplant for SCID, so the T cells may come from the graft donor.

This rearrangement joins TRBV4-1 to TRBJ2-1; either TRBD1 or TRBD2 may fit D (5 bases each). CDR1 and CDR2 from the germline V gene are MGHRA and YSYEKL. This CDR3 contains 17 residues. V gave up 0 bases and J gave up 0 bases, with 12 bases separating them. The CDR3 DNA is TGCGCCAGCAGCCAAGATAGGGGACGGAGCTCCTACAATGAGCAGTTCTTC. Its protein is CASSQDRGRSSYNEQFF.

The rearrangement links TRBV20-1 to TRBJ2-1; 12 positions match TRBD2. V dropped 4 bases and J dropped 5; count of bases not matched to a gene: 3. CDR3 length: 14 amino acids. The germline V gene encodes CDR1 DFQATT and CDR2 SNEGSKA (reference sequence). CDR3 protein: CSAILAGGDNEQFF. CDR3 in DNA: TGCAGTGCTATACTAGCGGGGGGAGACAATGAGCAGTTCTTC.

This chain uses TRBV20-1 with TRBJ2-7, with TRBD2 matching 14 bases. This CDR3 comprises 17 residues. Germline CDR1 is DFQATT and CDR2 is SNEGSKA (reference sequence). V gave up 6 bases and J gave up 1 base; unmatched junction bases: 11. Here the CDR3 DNA reads TGCAGTGCCCTTGGACTAGCGGGGGGCCAAAATTCCTACGAGCAGTACTTC. Amino acid sequence: CSALGLAGGQNSYEQYF.

The CDR3 spells CASSFGSTVGYTF. DNA for the CDR3: TGTGCCAGCAGTTTTGGGTCGACGGTCGGCTACACCTTC. This chain links TRBV12-3 or TRBV12-4 with TRBJ1-2; D is undetermined. The V gene lost 3 bases and the J gene lost 8 bases, with 13 bases spanning the gap. This CDR3 is built from 13 residues.

This chain uses TRBV7-8 with TRBJ2-7; TRBD2 agrees at 8 bases. This CDR3 comprises 16 residues. V gave up 3 bases and J gave up 5 bases; unmatched junction bases: 12. Germline CDR1 and CDR2: SGHVS and FQNEAQ. The CDR3 nucleotides read TGTGCCAGCAGCTTTACCCCCCGACTAGCGACTAACGAGCAGTACTTC. Translating gives CASSFTPRLATNEQYF.

The sample holds many counts of this clonotype. The rearrangement uses TRBV12-3 or TRBV12-4 and TRBJ1-2; no clear D. V was shortened by 9 bases and J by 4 bases, with 18 bases between the two germline ends. The CDR3 sequence is 14 residues long. The DNA of the CDR3 is TGTGCCAGGGCGGGCGACTCAGGCTTCTATGGCTACACCTTC. This codes for CARAGDSGFYGYTF.

The V call is TRBV11-1, the J call TRBJ1-3; tentatively, D is TRBD1 (5 bases). Germline-derived CDR1 and CDR2 are SGHAT and FQDESV (reference sequence). The CDR3 contains 18 residues. Trimming removed 8 bases at V and 5 bases at J, with 28 bases between. CDR3 coding DNA: TGTGCCAGCCGTTTTAACCGGGGGGTTCCTCAACTTCGAAACACCATATATTTT. Amino acids: CASRFNRGVPQLRNTIYF.

The V and J genes are TRBV12-5 and TRBJ1-1; D is unresolved. In germline, CDR1 is LGHNT, CDR2 FRNRAP. V gave up 6 bases and J gave up 4 bases, with 12 bases separating them. The CDR3 contains 13 residues. CDR3 loop: CASGKGCCTEAFF. The CDR3 region has the DNA TGTGCTAGTGGAAAAGGGTGTTGCACTGAAGCTTTCTTT. Full variable domain (missing parts from reference TRBV12-5 and TRBJ1-1): DARVTQTPRHKVTEMGQEVTMRCQPILGHNTVFWYRQTMMQGLELLAYFRNRAPLDDSGMPKDRFSAEMPDATLATLKIQPSEPRDSAVYFCASGKGCCTEAFFGQGTRLTVV.